This entry describes one T cell receptor (beta chain). What it recognizes is unknown. This entry belongs to a study of T cell responses to AZD1222 COVID-19 vaccine. There are 16 residues in the CDR3. J was trimmed by 3 bases and V by 5 bases; bases with no gene match: 6. Germline V lookup: CDR1 SGHVS, CDR2 FQNEAQ. Study-wide results and caveats: Spike-wide vaccine-associated CD4 TCRs dominated at 160-218 and 743-854. Mostly white British, mostly female donors; authors suggested clonal diversity may be underestimated.

Sequencing was performed with immunoSEQ multiplex PCR; in TCRdb, only in-frame clones are kept and a portion is missing. The data hold about 150,000 clones, with 90% observed a single time. The TCR sequence derives from an adult in good health. This rearrangement joins TRBV7-8 to TRBJ2-1, with TRBD2 matching over 11 bases. The sample in question was peripheral blood, obtained on day 0 of AZD1222 vaccination. Here the CDR3 DNA reads TGTGCCAGCAGCCAGGGGACTAGCGGTTTCTACAATGAGCAGTTCTTC. Its translation is CASSQGTSGFYNEQFF. Full variable domain (remainder filled in from reference TRBV7-8 and TRBJ2-1): GAGVSQSPRYKVAKRGQDVALRCDPISGHVSLFWYQQALGQGPEFLTYFQNEAQLDKSGLPSDRFFAERPEGSVSTLKIQRTQQEDSAVYLCASSQGTSGFYNEQFFGPGTRLTVL.